The subject of this entry is one TCR beta chain. Antigen unknown. The same CDR3 arises from other DNA sequences in this sample as well. The PCR was carried out with 60 Vbeta primers and 13 Jbeta primers. The table came from immunoSEQ multiplex PCR; TCRdb's copy has only in-frame clones and leaves some out. The data contain tens of thousands of clones, roughly 76% of them seen just once; the ten biggest clones take up less than 8%. The data originate from a study of cytomegalovirus exposure and HLA in healthy donors. About the research overall: Researchers found that less than 90% of almost 400 genotyped donors fell within the Caucasian-associated ancestry cluster. Study-level findings and limits: The study had only CMV serostatus as immune exposure information. Several top significant clusters appeared, in a later analysis, to be linked to common viral pathogens. Later, TCR association rates were found to vary by HLA locus, highest for DRB1 and lowest for HLA-C.

CDR1 is WNHNN, CDR2 SYGVQD, per germline (reference sequence). The CDR3 is 13 residues long. V was clipped by 5 bases and J by 1 base; unmatched bases: 1. The rearrangement uses TRBV10-1 and TRBJ1-1; 7 positions match TRBD1. Specimen: PBMCs. The sequence was collected from a woman aged 40 to 50 in good health and CMV-seronegative. The CDR3 loop reads CASSRTGNTEAFF. In nucleotides, the CDR3 is TGCGCCAGCAGTCGGACAGGGAACACTGAAGCTTTCTTT.